The present entry profiles one TCR beta chain with its context. Its antigen is currently unknown. The record originates from a study of T-cell memory formation after mild COVID-19. Across the whole study: Most TCR clusters belonged to a single donor. Whole-study results and caveats: What remained unconfirmed was the SARS-CoV-2 specificity of second-wave clones peaking on day 37. Prior to infection, memory already included some responding clones, suggesting cross-reactive memory joined.

With constant-segment primers, 5'RACE yielded cDNA libraries of TCR alpha and TCR beta that carried sample barcodes and UMIs. In TCRdb, the 5' RACE reads were re-called with MiXCR into one record per CDR3 protein. The sample lists 190,000 or so distinct CDR3 sequences, about a fifth occurring once. V was pared by 5 bases and J by 4 bases, with 17 bases between. From germline, CDR1 is SEHNR and CDR2 FQNEAQ (reference sequence). This CDR3 region has 15 residues. This clonotype was sampled from an adult woman who had mild COVID-19 (a few samples of this study predate the infection). Cell type and time point are not known. The chain carries TRBV7-9 and TRBJ2-5; possibly TRBD2 for D (6 bases). Sequencing was done on a sample of PBMCs or a T cell subset sorted from them (not recorded which). The DNA for the CDR3 is TGTGCCAGCAGCCCCCCGGGACTGAAATCAGAGACCCAGTACTTC. It yields the protein CASSPPGLKSETQYF.